These 21 T cell receptor beta chains were all obtained from the same sample, sequenced in a study of blood T cell repertoires in COVID-19. Assay: immunoSEQ multiplex PCR; the TCRdb copy retains only in-frame clones and omits some. The sample lists fewer than 250,000 clones, about 88% occurring once. The material sequenced was peripheral blood. All receptors come from a middle-aged man with acute or convalescent COVID-19.

This rearrangement joins TRBV5-1 to TRBJ1-1; D is ambiguous. The V gene's germline CDR1 is SGHRS and CDR2 YFSETQ. This CDR3 is built from 12 residues. V lost 2 bases to trimming and J lost 4 bases, with 6 bases between them. CDR3 DNA: TGCGCCAGCAGCTTAATCGGCACTGAAGCTTTCTTT. Its protein is CASSLIGTEAFF.

Worth noting for this clone: Other DNA variants within this sample encode the same CDR3. The J gene is TRBJ2-7, the V gene TRBV19, with TRBD1 identical over 9 bases. V was clipped by 3 bases and J by 3 bases; unmatched bases: 3. Germline V CDR1 and CDR2: LNHDA, SQIVND (reference sequence). CDR3 length: 14 residues. In DNA, the CDR3 is TGTGCCAGTAGTATTGGGACAGGGTTCTACGAGCAGTACTTC. Its translation is CASSIGTGFYEQYF.

The chain combines TRBV9 with TRBJ2-3; TRBD1 might be the D (6 bases). From germline, CDR1 is SGDLS and CDR2 YYNGEE. The germline V and J ends were trimmed by 6 bases and 0 bases, with 8 bases remaining between them. The CDR3 sequence is 13 residues long. The CDR3 is CASNRVSTDTQYF. In DNA form, the CDR3 reads TGTGCCAGCAACAGGGTAAGCACAGATACGCAGTATTTT.

This clone was detected a few times. This rearrangement joins TRBV7-2 to TRBJ2-3, with 11 positions matching TRBD1. CDR1 is SGHTA and CDR2 is FQGNSA in the germline V gene. Trimming removed 4 bases from V and 3 bases from J; junction bases left unmatched: 6. CDR3 size: 16 residues. The CDR3 region has the DNA TGTGCCAGCAGCTGGGCCGGGACAGGGGGAACAGATACGCAGTATTTT. Protein sequence: CASSWAGTGGTDTQYF.

The V and J genes are TRBV3-1 (or the pseudogene TRBV3-2) and TRBJ2-7; TRBD2 aligns across 7 bases. CDR3 length: 13 amino acids. The germline CDR1 and CDR2 sequences are LGHDT and YNNKEL (reference sequence). The V segment lost 4 bases and the J segment 7 bases; nucleotides outside the gene matches: 7. The chain's CDR3 is CASSPGLLMEQYF. In nucleotides, the CDR3 is TGTGCCAGCAGCCCGGGACTACTTATGGAGCAGTACTTC.

The chain uses TRBV6-1 and TRBJ1-6; weak D call: TRBD1 (5 bases). Germline V lookup: CDR1 MNHNS, CDR2 SASEGT. There are 16 residues in the CDR3. V dropped 3 bases and J dropped 5 bases, with 14 bases sitting between them. CDR3 amino acids: CASSEPPGFHNSPLHF. For the CDR3, the DNA is TGTGCCAGCAGTGAGCCCCCAGGGTTCCATAATTCACCCCTCCACTTT.

The gene calls are TRBV6-6 and TRBJ2-1; a weak D match, TRBD1 (5 bases). Trimming left V 5 bases short and J 4 bases short, with 9 bases between. From germline, CDR1 is MNHNY and CDR2 SVGAGI (reference sequence). The CDR3 covers 13 residues. CDR3 in amino acids: CASSPQGYNEQFF. In nucleotides, the CDR3 is TGTGCCAGCAGTCCTCAGGGTTACAATGAGCAGTTCTTC.

The rearrangement uses TRBV12-3 or TRBV12-4 and TRBJ2-7; a weak D match, TRBD2 (6 bases). Trimming took 5 bases from V and 5 from J, leaving 10 bases between them. This CDR3 has 12 residues. In nucleotides, the CDR3 is TGTGCCAGCAGTGGGTCGGGGGACGAGCAGTACTTC. Translating it yields CASSGSGDEQYF.

The CDR3 region has the DNA TGTGCCAGCAGCCGGGACTGGTCCTACGAGCAGTACTTC. It specifies CASSRDWSYEQYF. The chain combines TRBV5-4 with TRBJ2-7; TRBD2 might be the D (6 bases). The CDR3 is 13 amino acids. V shed 4 bases and J shed 1 base, with 9 bases lying between them. Germline V lookup: CDR1 SGHNT, CDR2 YYREEE (reference sequence).

J is TRBJ1-1 and V is TRBV30; TRBD1 aligns across 7 bases. Trimming removed 3 bases from V and 1 base from J; junction bases left unmatched: 2. Germline lookup yields CDR1 GTSNPN and CDR2 SVGIG (reference sequence). The CDR3 consists of 13 residues. CDR3 residues: CAWSGTENTEAFF. Written as DNA, the CDR3 is TGTGCCTGGAGCGGGACAGAGAACACTGAAGCTTTCTTT.

The chain couples TRBV7-9 to TRBJ2-3; 11 bases line up with TRBD2. Germline V gives CDR1 SEHNR, CDR2 FQNEAQ (reference sequence). This CDR3 is 17 amino acids long. The V segment lost 5 bases and the J segment 6 bases; nucleotides outside the gene matches: 13. The CDR3 spells CASSNPVLAGGGDTQYF. The CDR3 coding sequence is TGTGCCAGCAGCAACCCAGTCCTAGCGGGGGGTGGGGATACGCAGTATTTT. Drawing the rest from reference TRBV7-9 and TRBJ2-3, the complete variable domain is DTGVSQNPRHKITKRGQNVTFRCDPISEHNRLYWYRQTLGQGPEFLTYFQNEAQLEKSRLLSDRFSAERPKGSFSTLEIQRTEQGDSAMYLCASSNPVLAGGGDTQYFGPGTRLTVL.

The J gene is TRBJ2-7, the V gene TRBV19; 11 nucleotides line up with TRBD1. Germline values: CDR1 LNHDA, CDR2 SQIVND (reference sequence). The CDR3 sequence is 14 residues long. Trimming cost V 5 bases and J 2 bases; bases outside gene matches: 2. In nucleotides, the CDR3 is TGTGCCAGTAGTTCGGGACAGGGGGCCTACGAGCAGTACTTC. This codes for CASSSGQGAYEQYF.

The table lists this clone with a count of one. The chain links TRBV28 to TRBJ1-4, with D maybe TRBD1 (5 bases). Looked up from germline, CDR1 is MDHEN and CDR2 is SYDVKM. The V and J ends lost 2 bases and 1 base respectively, with 5 bases between them. The CDR3 length is 14 residues. CDR3 in amino acids: CASSLRGTNEKLFF. The CDR3 bases are TGTGCCAGCAGTTTAAGGGGAACTAATGAAAAACTGTTTTTT.

V gene TRBV27 combines with J gene TRBJ1-4; D is undetermined. Trimming left V 4 bases short and J 5 bases short, with 14 bases between. Germline V gives CDR1 MNHEY, CDR2 SMNVEV (reference sequence). The CDR3 loop spans 15 amino acids. For the CDR3, the DNA is TGTGCCAGCAGTTCCCCAGCCCGGGGAAATGAAAAACTGTTTTTT. Protein sequence: CASSSPARGNEKLFF.

The J gene is TRBJ2-7, the V gene TRBV7-2, with 14 bases that match TRBD2. V trimming: 5 bases; J trimming: 5 bases; junction bases outside the gene matches: 5. This CDR3 is built from 15 residues. Germline loops: CDR1 SGHTA, CDR2 FQGNSA. CDR3 protein: CASSTGLAGVNEQYF. CDR3 in DNA: TGTGCCAGCAGCACGGGACTAGCGGGAGTCAACGAGCAGTACTTC.

This clone was detected ten times or more. This chain links TRBV7-3 with TRBJ2-7; the match to TRBD1 covers 12 bases. CDR3 length: 15 residues. The trim removed 5 bases at V and 6 bases at J, leaving 8 bases unmatched. CDR1 SGHTA and CDR2 FQGTGA come from the germline V gene. As DNA, the CDR3 is TGTGCCAGCAGCGCTACCGGGACAGGGGGCGGCGAGCAGTACTTC. Its protein is CASSATGTGGGEQYF.

The genes are TRBV27 and TRBJ1-5; 8 bases match TRBD1. Germline V gene data show CDR1 as MNHEY and CDR2 as SMNVEV (reference sequence). J gave up 4 bases and V 6 bases, and 5 bases lay outside the gene matches. The CDR3 loop spans 14 amino acids. CDR3 nucleotides: TGTGCCAGCAGCCGACAGGGGCTAAATCAGCCCCAGCATTTT. Its protein is CASSRQGLNQPQHF.

A remark on this clone: A read error may account for a junction end that differs from germline. The rearrangement uses TRBV7-9 and TRBJ2-3, with TRBD2 identical over 7 bases. The germline V gene encodes CDR1 SEHNR and CDR2 FQNEAQ (reference sequence). This CDR3 has 12 residues. Here the CDR3 reads CASSQSGRGRVF. The CDR3 nucleotides are TGTGCCAGCAGCCAAAGCGGACGGGGGAGGGTTTTT.

The CDR3, as DNA: TGTGCCAGCAGCTTAGGACTAGTGGAGTTCTTC. It encodes CASSLGLVEFF. J is TRBJ2-1 and V is TRBV5-4; 7 nucleotides align to TRBD2. The CDR3 consists of 11 residues. Germline V gene data show CDR1 as SGHNT and CDR2 as YYREEE (reference sequence). V lost 2 bases and J lost 14; bases outside the gene matches: 4.

CDR3 sequence: CASSSYTSGRGEDKNIQYF. CDR3 in DNA: TGTGCCAGCAGCTCTTACACTAGCGGGAGGGGTGAGGACAAAAACATTCAGTACTTC. This sequence joins TRBV3-1 (or the pseudogene TRBV3-2) and TRBJ2-4; 13 positions match TRBD2. From germline, CDR1 is LGHDT and CDR2 YNNKEL (reference sequence). The ends lost 5 bases at V and 3 bases at J; junction bases unmatched: 13. The CDR3 consists of 19 residues.

This clone was counted a single time. The chain uses TRBV2 and TRBJ1-2; 9 nucleotides line up with TRBD1. V trimming: 7 bases; J trimming: 6 bases; junction bases outside the gene matches: 6. Per the germline V gene, CDR1 is SNHLY and CDR2 is FYNNEI. The length of the CDR3 is 13 residues. The DNA for the CDR3 is TGTGCCAGCACCGGGAGACAGGGGGATGGCTACACCTTC. This sequence encodes CASTGRQGDGYTF. Filled out from reference TRBV2 and TRBJ1-2, the complete variable domain reads EPEVTQTPSHQVTQMGQEVILRCVPISNHLYFYWYRQILGQKVEFLVSFYNNEISEKSEIFDDQFSVERPDGSNFTLKIRSTKLEDSAMYFCASTGRQGDGYTFGSGTRLTVV.